The next 17 T cell receptor beta chains were all read from a single sample in a study of CD8 T cells in Susac syndrome. RNA in amounts of about 0.5 to 1 ug was reverse transcribed with random hexamers. MiXCR, run by TCRdb on the immunoSEQ multiplex PCR reads, gives a single entry per CDR3 protein. The sample consists of roughly 150,000 distinct CDR3 sequences, roughly 94% of them appearing once. Sequenced: CD4+ T cells from PBMCs. Every receptor here comes from a human donor with multiple sclerosis.

The chain uses TRBV29-1 and TRBJ2-3; 10 nucleotides match TRBD1. J lost 3 bases, V lost 3 bases, and 3 bases had no gene match. CDR1 and CDR2 (germline): SQVTM, ANQGSEA. The CDR3 spans 14 residues. CDR3 nucleotides: TGCAGCGTTGACGGGACAGGGGATACAGATACGCAGTATTTT. This encodes CSVDGTGDTDTQYF.

This clonotype was counted once. CDR3: CSVEHGSGTEAFF. CDR3 DNA: TGCAGCGTTGAACACGGGAGTGGGACTGAAGCTTTCTTT. The chain links TRBV29-1 to TRBJ1-1; D is unresolved. There are 13 residues in the CDR3. Germline V gene sequence: CDR1 SQVTM, CDR2 ANQGSEA. Trimming pared 2 bases from V and 5 bases from J, leaving 12 bases between. The full variable domain, its missing parts supplied by reference TRBV29-1 and TRBJ1-1, is SAVISQKPSRDICQRGTSLTIQCQVDSQVTMMFWYRQQPGQSLTLIATANQGSEATYESGFVIDKFPISRPNLTFSTLTVSNMSPEDSSIYLCSVEHGSGTEAFFGQGTRLTVV.

The chain combines TRBV27 with TRBJ2-3, with D uncertain. This CDR3 is 14 amino acids long. The germline V gene encodes CDR1 MNHEY and CDR2 SMNVEV (reference sequence). The germline V and J ends were trimmed by 2 bases and 0 bases, with 6 bases remaining between them. CDR3: CASSLKTSTDTQYF. The CDR3 nucleotides read TGTGCCAGCAGTTTAAAGACCAGCACAGATACGCAGTATTTT.

In DNA, the CDR3 is TGCAGCGTTGAAGTAGGGGGAGGTCCAGATACGCAGTATTTT. Its protein product is CSVEVGGGPDTQYF. This chain joins TRBV29-1 and TRBJ2-3; D may correspond to TRBD1 or TRBD2 (6 bases each). The V gene's germline CDR1 is SQVTM and CDR2 ANQGSEA. Trimming shortened V by 1 base and J by 4 bases, and 12 bases separated the two germline ends. The CDR3 contains 14 residues.

V usage is TRBV7-2 and J usage is TRBJ1-1; a weak D match, TRBD1 (5 bases). Trimming removed 5 bases at V and 0 bases at J, with 10 bases between. CDR1 SGHTA and CDR2 FQGNSA come from the germline V gene. The CDR3 length is 14 residues. The CDR3 nucleotides read TGTGCCAGCAGCATCTCGGGGCTGAACACTGAAGCTTTCTTT. Protein sequence: CASSISGLNTEAFF.

The chain carries TRBV5-1 and TRBJ2-2; 10 bases are shared with TRBD2. Losses at the gene ends were 0 bases for V and 8 bases for J; bases not matched to a gene: 10. CDR1 and CDR2 from the germline V gene are SGHRS and YFSETQ. CDR3 length: 17 residues. The CDR3 region has the DNA TGCGCCAGCAGCTTGGCAGTGACTAGCGGGCCTCGAGGGGAGCTGTTTTTT. It yields the protein CASSLAVTSGPRGELFF.

J is TRBJ2-7 and V is TRBV12-3 or TRBV12-4; the D is unclear. Trimming removed 6 bases from V and 6 bases from J, with 18 bases in between. The CDR3 has 14 residues. In nucleotides, the CDR3 is TGTGCCAGCAGCTCGAGCCGGGCCTTCAGCGAGCAGTACTTC. This sequence encodes CASSSSRAFSEQYF.

The J gene is TRBJ1-2, the V gene TRBV9; a weak D match, TRBD1 (5 bases). This CDR3 is 12 amino acids long. In germline, CDR1 is SGDLS, CDR2 YYNGEE. Trimming pared 5 bases from V and 8 bases from J, leaving 13 bases between. Here the CDR3 reads CASREGTHGYTF. In DNA form, the CDR3 reads TGTGCCAGCAGAGAGGGGACGCACGGCTACACCTTC. Together with reference TRBV9 and TRBJ1-2, the CDR3 gives the full variable domain: DSGVTQTPKHLITATGQRVTLRCSPRSGDLSVYWYQQSLDQGLQFLIQYYNGEERAKGNILERFSAQQFPDLHSELNLSSLELGDSALYFCASREGTHGYTFGSGTRLTVV.

The chain has TRBV30 and TRBJ1-4; D uncertain. The CDR3 length is 12 residues. Germline CDR1 and CDR2: GTSNPN and SVGIG (reference sequence). The germline V and J ends were trimmed by 6 bases and 8 bases, with 13 bases remaining between them. CDR3 sequence: CACPMGGEKLFF. For the CDR3, the DNA is TGTGCCTGCCCGATGGGTGGGGAAAAACTGTTTTTT.

V gene TRBV29-1 combines with J gene TRBJ2-5; D is perhaps TRBD1 or TRBD2 (6 bases each). V dropped 2 bases and J dropped 5 bases, with 12 bases sitting between them. This CDR3 is built from 13 residues. Germline V gene sequence: CDR1 SQVTM, CDR2 ANQGSEA. For the CDR3, the DNA is TGCAGCGTTGAATCCGGGGGCAGGGAGACCCAGTACTTC. Protein sequence: CSVESGGRETQYF.

The V and J genes are TRBV19 and TRBJ1-3; 8 nucleotides match TRBD1. J lost 3 bases, V lost 10 bases, and 11 bases had no gene match. CDR1 and CDR2 from the germline V gene are LNHDA and SQIVND (reference sequence). This CDR3 is 15 amino acids long. CDR3 sequence reads: CATRRTGGFGNTIYF. CDR3 DNA sequence: TGTGCCACACGTCGTACAGGGGGATTTGGAAACACCATATATTTT.

The chain combines TRBV20-1 with TRBJ2-5; D is undetermined. Germline V gene lookup returns CDR1 DFQATT and CDR2 SNEGSKA (reference sequence). The ends were cut back, 3 bases at V and 4 bases at J, with 12 bases in the middle. The CDR3 consists of 13 residues. CDR3 bases: TGCAGTGCTAGTTCCAGGCTCGGAGAGACCCAGTACTTC. It is translated as CSASSRLGETQYF.

This clonotype showed up just a few times. The chain combines TRBV13 with TRBJ2-3, with 7 nucleotides matching TRBD2. Germline trimming cut 5 bases from V and 6 bases from J; bases unmatched to any gene: 5. The CDR3 loop spans 13 amino acids. Germline V gene data show CDR1 as PRHDT and CDR2 as FYEKMQ (reference sequence). The CDR3 loop is CASSRRGGDTQYF. The CDR3 DNA sequence: TGTGCCAGCAGCCGGCGGGGAGGGGATACGCAGTATTTT.

The rearrangement links TRBV20-1 to TRBJ2-1; perhaps TRBD1 as D (5 bases). Per germline, CDR1 DFQATT and CDR2 SNEGSKA (reference sequence). The CDR3 loop spans 14 amino acids. The V end lost 1 base, the J end lost 6 bases, and 13 bases lay between the germline ends. CDR3 residues: CSARVHRLRNEQFF. The CDR3 DNA follows: TGCAGTGCTAGAGTTCACAGGTTACGCAATGAGCAGTTCTTC.

The chain combines TRBV20-1 with TRBJ1-2, with TRBD1 identical over 9 bases. This CDR3 is built from 13 residues. V lost 1 base to trimming and J lost 5 bases; unmatched junction nucleotides: 2. Germline V gene lookup returns CDR1 DFQATT and CDR2 SNEGSKA (reference sequence). The CDR3 here is CSARVGQGYGYTF. CDR3 nucleotide sequence: TGCAGTGCTAGAGTGGGACAGGGTTATGGCTACACCTTC.

This clonotype was recorded a few times. The gene calls are TRBV20-1 and TRBJ2-5; TRBD2 matches at 7 bases. This CDR3 has 13 amino acids. CDR1 DFQATT and CDR2 SNEGSKA come from the germline V gene (reference sequence). Trimming took 4 bases from V and 1 from J; bases not matched to a gene: 3. CDR3 in amino acids: CSAKLAGQETQYF. The CDR3 DNA is TGCAGTGCTAAATTAGCGGGCCAAGAGACCCAGTACTTC.

The rearrangement uses TRBV20-1 and TRBJ1-1; D might be TRBD1 (5 bases). V was shortened by 5 bases and J by 1 base, with 8 bases between the two germline ends. This CDR3 is built from 12 residues. CDR1 and CDR2 (germline): DFQATT, SNEGSKA (reference sequence). The CDR3 here is CSAPQGNTEAFF. The CDR3 DNA sequence: TGCAGTGCTCCCCAGGGGAACACTGAAGCTTTCTTT.